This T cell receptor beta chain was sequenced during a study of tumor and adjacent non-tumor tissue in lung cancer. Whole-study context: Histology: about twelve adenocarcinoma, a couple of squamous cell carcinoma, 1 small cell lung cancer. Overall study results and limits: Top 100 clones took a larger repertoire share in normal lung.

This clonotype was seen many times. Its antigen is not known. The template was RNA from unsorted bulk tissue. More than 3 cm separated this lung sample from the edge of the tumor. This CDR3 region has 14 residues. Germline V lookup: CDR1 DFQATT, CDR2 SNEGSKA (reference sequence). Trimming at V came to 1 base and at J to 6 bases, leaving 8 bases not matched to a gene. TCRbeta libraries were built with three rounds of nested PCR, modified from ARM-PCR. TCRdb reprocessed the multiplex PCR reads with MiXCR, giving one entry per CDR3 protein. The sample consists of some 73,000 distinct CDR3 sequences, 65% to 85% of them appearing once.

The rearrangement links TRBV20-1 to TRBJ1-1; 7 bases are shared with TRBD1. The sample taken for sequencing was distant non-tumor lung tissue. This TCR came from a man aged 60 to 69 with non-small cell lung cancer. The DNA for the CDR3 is TGCAGTGCTAGAGTACAGGGGAATAGCCCTGAAGCTTTCTTT. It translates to CSARVQGNSPEAFF.